This entry lists 14 T cell receptor beta chains sequenced from one sample in a study of lymphopenia after photon versus proton radiotherapy (dated 2019 in TCRdb). The library was made by the immunoSEQ multiplex PCR assay. TCRdb limited this immuneACCESS table to in-frame rearrangements with V and J called. A share of clones is missing; checked studies link under half to unresolved V genes, and the rest is unexplained. For this sample there are 20,000 to 25,000 clones; about 89% appear just once. Around 10% of the sample belongs to the ten largest clones. The sample consisted of peripheral blood, taken from a patient treated with proton-based radiotherapy. These receptors originate from an elderly man with esophageal cancer.

The chain is built from TRBV6-5 and TRBJ1-2, with D possibly matching TRBD1 (5 bases). Per germline, CDR1 MNHEY and CDR2 SVGAGI. The CDR3 has 14 residues. Trimming removed 2 bases at V and 3 bases at J, with 10 bases between. The CDR3 region is CASSYRGFDYGYTF. CDR3 bases: TGTGCCAGCAGTTACCGGGGGTTCGACTATGGCTACACCTTC.

The V gene is TRBV11-2, the J gene TRBJ2-5; D not resolved. The CDR3 is 13 amino acids. V was cut by 3 bases and J by 2 bases, with 7 bases left in between. Germline assignment: CDR1 SGHAT and CDR2 FQNNGV. In nucleotides, the CDR3 is TGTGCCAGCAGCTTGTCGGCACAAGAGACCCAGTACTTC. Encoded protein: CASSLSAQETQYF.

The rearrangement uses TRBV5-1 and TRBJ2-3, with TRBD2 matching over 10 bases. Unmatched junction bases numbered 3, after V lost 3 bases and J lost 2 bases. Germline V CDR1 and CDR2: SGHRS, YFSETQ. This CDR3 region has 15 residues. The CDR3, as DNA: TGCGCCAGCAGCTATAGCGGGGGGCTCACAGATACGCAGTATTTT. Translation: CASSYSGGLTDTQYF.

This clone showed up just a few times. This rearrangement joins TRBV7-8 to TRBJ2-2, with 9 bases matching TRBD2. This CDR3 spans 18 amino acids. V was pared by 8 bases and J by 4 bases, with 17 bases of the junction left unmatched. Germline-derived CDR1 and CDR2 are SGHVS and FQNEAQ. The CDR3 sequence is CASEGGRAGVFTTGELFF. The CDR3 coding sequence is TGTGCCAGCGAAGGCGGGAGGGCCGGGGTTTTTACCACCGGGGAGCTGTTTTTT.

A note on this clone: Without the conserved terminal phenylalanine or tryptophan, this CDR3 likely stems from a read error. The chain links TRBV5-6 to TRBJ2-7; the D gene could be TRBD1 or TRBD2 (5 bases each). The CDR3 is 17 amino acids. Deletions cut 1 base from V and 2 bases from J, with 19 bases between. Per the germline V gene, CDR1 is SGHDT and CDR2 is YYEEEE. CDR3 sequence reads: CASSLLRRQRMPYEQYL. The DNA of the CDR3 is TGTGCCAGCAGCTTGCTTAGGCGACAGCGGATGCCCTACGAGCAGTACCTC.

The V gene is TRBV5-1, the J gene TRBJ2-2; D uncertain. This CDR3 contains 15 residues. The germline CDR1 and CDR2 sequences are SGHRS and YFSETQ. The V end lost 3 bases, the J end lost 5 bases, and 14 bases lay between the germline ends. The CDR3, as DNA: TGCGCCAGCAGCTCGTCAAACCAGAGAACCGGGGAGCTGTTTTTT. Translating gives CASSSSNQRTGELFF.

The chain is built from TRBV10-3 and TRBJ2-3; TRBD2 is a possible D gene (6 bases). The V gene lost 7 bases and the J gene lost 7 bases, with 9 bases spanning the gap. The CDR3 has 11 amino acids. Germline V gives CDR1 ENHRY, CDR2 SYGVKD. CDR3 in DNA: TGTGCCATCATGGGCGGGAATACGCAGTATTTT. This translates into CAIMGGNTQYF.

The rearrangement links TRBV7-2 to TRBJ1-5; a weak D match, TRBD1 (5 bases). The length of the CDR3 is 15 residues. V was clipped by 4 bases and J by 1 base, with 11 bases between them. Per germline, CDR1 SGHTA and CDR2 FQGNSA. The CDR3 nucleotides are TGTGCCAGCAGCTCGGGGGGTGCGAGCAATCAGCCCCAGCATTTT. Its translation is CASSSGGASNQPQHF.

The rearrangement uses TRBV19 and TRBJ1-3, with 7 bases matching TRBD1. The V and J ends lost 6 bases and 2 bases, in that order; junction bases with no gene match: 7. CDR1 and CDR2 from the germline V gene are LNHDA and SQIVND (reference sequence). The CDR3 contains 15 residues. The CDR3 loop reads CASRPTGTAGNTIYF. The CDR3 nucleotides read TGTGCCAGTAGGCCAACCGGGACAGCTGGAAACACCATATATTTT.

The chain combines TRBV5-4 with TRBJ2-1; 12 bases map to TRBD1. Per the germline V gene, CDR1 is SGHNT and CDR2 is YYREEE (reference sequence). V lost 4 bases, J lost 3 bases, and 11 bases stayed unmatched. The CDR3 runs 18 residues. The CDR3 loop reads CASSAPGQGAINYNEQFF. In nucleotides, the CDR3 is TGTGCCAGCAGCGCTCCGGGACAGGGGGCAATAAACTACAATGAGCAGTTCTTC. Using reference TRBV5-4 and TRBJ2-1 for the parts outside the CDR3, the full variable domain is ETGVTQSPTHLIKTRGQQVTLRCSSQSGHNTVSWYQQALGQGPQFIFQYYREEENGRGNFPPRFSGLQFPNYSSELNVNALELDDSALYLCASSAPGQGAINYNEQFFGPGTRLTVL.

This sequence joins TRBV30 and TRBJ1-2; no reliable D call. CDR3 size: 15 residues. Germline V CDR1 and CDR2: GTSNPN, SVGIG (reference sequence). V was trimmed by 0 bases and J by 3 bases, leaving 14 bases between them. CDR3 DNA: TGTGCCTGGAGTGTAGTGTTCCGCTCGTACTATGGCTACACCTTC. It encodes CAWSVVFRSYYGYTF. Full variable domain (outside the CDR3, taken from reference TRBV30 and TRBJ1-2): SQTIHQWPATLVQPVGSPLSLECTVEGTSNPNLYWYRQAAGRGLQLLFYSVGIGQISSEVPQNLSASRPQDRQFILSSKKLLLSDSGFYLCAWSVVFRSYYGYTFGSGTRLTVV.

The V gene is TRBV15, the J gene TRBJ2-2; TRBD2 might be the D (6 bases). V lost 5 bases to trimming and J lost 8 bases, with 18 bases between them. Germline CDR1 LNHNV, CDR2 YYDKDF (reference sequence). The CDR3 has 15 residues. In DNA, the CDR3 is TGTGCCACCAGCCCGGGACTGGAGCCCTCGGGGGAGCTGTTTTTT. Translation gives CATSPGLEPSGELFF.

A single count supports this clone. The chain has TRBV2 and TRBJ1-1; no reliable D call. V was clipped by 7 bases and J by 1 base, with 7 bases between them. Per germline, CDR1 SNHLY and CDR2 FYNNEI. The CDR3 length is 12 residues. The CDR3 DNA sequence: TGTGCCAGCAACGAGGGGAACACTGAAGCTTTCTTT. It codes for CASNEGNTEAFF.

J is TRBJ1-2 and V is TRBV7-2; 7 nucleotides line up with TRBD1. The CDR3 extends over 15 amino acids. Germline V gene sequence: CDR1 SGHTA, CDR2 FQGNSA. V dropped 1 base and J dropped 4; count of bases not matched to a gene: 6. CDR3: CASSLETGRVYGYTF. In nucleotides, the CDR3 is TGTGCCAGCAGCTTAGAGACAGGGAGGGTCTATGGCTACACCTTC.